The 21 T cell receptor beta chains reported below all come from one sample, sequenced in a study of T cells in women clearing cervical HPV infection (dated by TCRdb to 2016 to 2019). To prepare the library, the immunoSEQ multiplex PCR assay was applied. Held by TCRdb, this immuneACCESS table contains in-frame sequences only and omits some clones. Under half of the omission traces to an unresolved V gene where checked; the cause of the rest is unknown. Per the sample table, the count is tens of thousands of clones. Clones ranked in the top ten supply around 9.3% of the sample. Sequenced input: blood buffy coat. Source of these receptors: a woman between 18 and 70 years old with a cervical HPV16 infection that either progressed to CIN3+ or cleared (not recorded which).

A word on this clone: The sequenced fragment ends 3 residues before the CDR3 boundary, so the rest is inferred from the germline J gene. The chain employs TRBV18 and TRBJ1-1; perhaps TRBD1 as D (6 bases). The V and J ends lost 5 bases and 2 bases respectively, with 9 bases between them. The CDR3 runs 13 residues. Germline assignment: CDR1 KGHSH and CDR2 LQKENI. Incomplete CDR3 DNA: TGTGCCAGCTCAGTGACAGGAAACACTGAA. Its translation is CASSVTGNTE. The entire CDR3 sequence reads CASSVTGNTEAFF. Full variable domain (outside the CDR3, taken from reference TRBV18 and TRBJ1-1): NAGVMQNPRHLVRRRGQEARLRCSPMKGHSHVYWYRQLPEEGLKFMVYLQKENIIDESGMPKERFSAEFPKEGPSILRIQQVVRGDSAAYFCASSVTGNTEAFFGQGTRLTVV.

Details on this clone: The CDR3 extends 3 residues past the end of the read, so its final part is completed from the germline J gene. V gene TRBV5-5 combines with J gene TRBJ1-1; a weak D match, TRBD1 (5 bases). V shed 0 bases and J shed 5 bases, with 11 bases lying between them. Germline CDR1 is SGHKS and CDR2 is YYEKEE (reference sequence). This CDR3 region has 14 residues. Partial CDR3 DNA: TGTGCCAGCAGCTTGGGGCAGGGAGGGACTGAA. Encoded protein: CASSLGQGGTE. The CDR3 as a whole reads CASSLGQGGTEAFF.

Notes on this clone: The DNA ends 3 residues before the CDR3 does, and the rest of the CDR3 is filled in from the germline J gene. The rearrangement uses TRBV7-8 and TRBJ1-2, with D possibly TRBD1 on 5 matching bases. This CDR3 region has 15 residues. Looked up from germline, CDR1 is SGHVS and CDR2 is FQNEAQ. The CDR3 sequence is CASSLGRTSGWGYTF. CDR3 DNA, as far as it was read: TGTGCCAGCAGCTTAGGCCGAACGTCAGGGTGGGGC.

As concerns this clone: The read ends 3 residues early relative to the CDR3; the germline J gene fills the gap. The V and J genes are TRBV5-1 and TRBJ2-7; D possibly corresponds to TRBD1 (5 bases). Germline lookup yields CDR1 SGHRS and CDR2 YFSETQ. V was clipped by 1 base and J by 5 bases, with 10 bases between them. The CDR3 spans 13 residues. CDR3 bases read: TGCGCCAGCAGCTTGTCAGGGTGGGACGAG. This gives the protein CASSLSGWDE. Given in full, the CDR3 is CASSLSGWDEQYF.

About this clone: Read coverage stops 3 residues before the CDR3 terminus; the germline J gene supplies the remainder. This sequence joins TRBV11-2 and TRBJ2-1; TRBD1 aligns across 7 bases. CDR3 length: 15 residues. The germline V gene encodes CDR1 SGHAT and CDR2 FQNNGV. The trim removed 4 bases at V and 9 bases at J, leaving 12 bases unmatched. The sequenced part of the CDR3 DNA is TGTGCCAGCAGCTACGCAGGGGGTTTTTTCGGTGAG. This codes for CASSYAGGFFGE. The CDR3, in full, reads CASSYAGGFFGEQFF.

Concerning this clone itself: The read terminates 3 residues ahead of where the CDR3 ends, so the germline J gene completes it. The rearrangement links TRBV20-1 to TRBJ2-3; D not certain. The germline V gene encodes CDR1 DFQATT and CDR2 SNEGSKA (reference sequence). CDR3 length: 15 amino acids. The V end was cut by 5 bases, the J end by 4 bases, with 19 bases between. Incomplete CDR3 DNA: TGCAGTGCTCCACCTTTTCATATCTCAGCAGATACG. Its protein product is CSAPPFHISADT. The complete CDR3 sequence is CSAPPFHISADTQYF.

About this clone itself: Coverage ceases 3 residues before the CDR3 finishes, and the germline J gene fills in the end. The J gene is TRBJ1-2, the V gene TRBV14, with a possible D match to TRBD1 (6 bases). Trimming shortened V by 1 base and J by 4 bases, and 13 bases separated the two germline ends. The germline gives CDR1 SGHDN, CDR2 FVKESK. The CDR3 contains 15 residues. Here the CDR3 reads CASSQVGAGAYGYTF. CDR3 DNA, as far as it was read: TGTGCCAGCAGCCAAGTGGGGGCGGGGGCCTATGGC.

A note on this clone: With the read ending 3 residues before the CDR3 end, the germline J gene is used to fill in that end. This chain links TRBV25-1 with TRBJ1-2, with TRBD1 as a possible D gene (5 bases). The V gene's germline CDR1 is MGHDK and CDR2 SYGVNS. There are 13 residues in the CDR3. The CDR3 DNA, read in part, is TGTGCCAGCAGTCCGGGCCGGGGGGAGGGC. Encoded protein: CASSPGRGEG. The full CDR3 protein reads CASSPGRGEGYTF.

A word on this clone: The missing CDR3 end, 3 residues past where the read stops, is filled in from the germline J gene. The rearrangement joins TRBV11-3 to TRBJ2-1; TRBD1 might be the D (6 bases). The CDR3 spans 14 residues. V dropped 10 bases and J dropped 7 bases, with 20 bases sitting between them. Germline CDR1 reads SGHNT; CDR2 reads YENEEA. CDR3 DNA (partial): TGTGCCACCAGGGCAGGGGCCCTTGGGAATGAG. Its protein product is CATRAGALGNE. The whole CDR3 is CATRAGALGNEQFF.

Points on this clone: Read sequence stops 3 residues before the CDR3 end, and the germline J gene provides the missing end. The rearrangement joins TRBV2 to TRBJ2-3; 7 nucleotides match TRBD2. V shed 6 bases, J shed 0 bases, and the junction held 3 bases outside the gene matches. Germline lookup yields CDR1 SNHLY and CDR2 FYNNEI. This CDR3 comprises 14 residues. The CDR3 protein is CASRRLASTDTQYF. Incomplete CDR3 DNA: TGTGCCAGCAGGAGACTAGCTAGCACAGATACG.

About this clone itself: The sequence runs out 3 residues before the end of the CDR3; the remainder is reconstructed from the germline J gene. The chain links TRBV7-2 to TRBJ1-5; D is undetermined. This CDR3 is 12 amino acids long. Germline values: CDR1 SGHTA, CDR2 FQGNSA. V shed 4 bases and J shed 7 bases, with 8 bases lying between them. CDR3 residues: CASSSSPQPQHF. The CDR3 DNA, read in part, is TGTGCCAGCAGCTCTTCTCCCCAGCCC.

About this clone itself: A read error may account for a junction end that differs from germline. The DNA read from the CDR3 is TGTGCTAGCAGCCCACTGGGACTAAGGAATGAG. This gives the protein CASSPLGLRNE. The entire CDR3 sequence reads CASSPLGLRNEQFF. The V and J genes are TRBV7-7 and TRBJ2-1; 7 nucleotides agree with TRBD2. The CDR3 end lies 3 residues beyond the end of the read and is filled in from the germline J gene. The CDR3 totals 14 residues. Looked up from germline, CDR1 is SSHAT and CDR2 is FNYEAQ (reference sequence).

A remark on this clone: Read data end 3 residues before the CDR3 end; the end is taken from the germline J gene. The chain employs TRBV7-8 and TRBJ2-2, with TRBD1 matching over 9 bases. Germline assignment: CDR1 SGHVS and CDR2 FQNEAQ. The trim removed 10 bases at V and 0 bases at J, leaving 12 bases unmatched. The CDR3 length is 17 residues. The CDR3 bases that were read are TGTGCCACCGATGACAAGTGGGACAGGGCGAACACCGGGGAG. This translates into CATDDKWDRANTGE. Given in full, the CDR3 is CATDDKWDRANTGELFF.

CDR3 bases read: TGTGCCAGCAGTACTACGTTGAACACTGAA. Its translation: CASSTTLNTE. The full CDR3 sequence reads CASSTTLNTEAFF. The chain employs TRBV6-2 or TRBV6-3 and TRBJ1-1; D gene uncertain. The CDR3 extends 3 residues past the end of the read, so its final part is completed from the germline J gene. Looked up from germline, CDR1 is MNHEY and CDR2 is SVGEGT. The CDR3 is 13 residues long. Between the trimmed V and J ends, which lost 5 bases and 0 bases, there was a span of 7 bases.

Of note for this clone: Coverage ceases 3 residues before the CDR3 finishes, and the germline J gene fills in the end. The rearrangement links TRBV7-6 to TRBJ2-7; a weak D match, TRBD1 (6 bases). The CDR3 length is 18 residues. Germline V gene sequence: CDR1 SGHVS, CDR2 FNYEAQ. The ends were cut back, 1 base at V and 1 base at J, with 20 bases in the middle. This CDR3 is CASSLEWRWGQSSYEQYF. CDR3 DNA, as far as it was read: TGTGCCAGCAGCTTAGAGTGGAGGTGGGGGCAATCGTCCTACGAG.

Of note for this clone: The read halts 3 residues ahead of the CDR3 end, with the missing end drawn from the germline J gene. The chain combines TRBV7-2 with TRBJ2-3; D is possibly TRBD1 (6 bases). Germline loops: CDR1 SGHTA, CDR2 FQGNSA. The CDR3 sequence is 14 residues long. V shed 5 bases and J shed 3 bases, with 12 bases lying between them. This CDR3 is CASSPDRSTDTQYF. The sequenced CDR3 bases are TGTGCCAGCAGCCCAGACAGGAGTACAGATACG.

Note on this clone: The read stops 3 residues short of the end of the CDR3; the missing end is completed from the germline J gene. This chain links TRBV30 with TRBJ1-1, with 8 bases fitting TRBD1. This CDR3 has 12 residues. Germline lookup yields CDR1 GTSNPN and CDR2 SVGIG (reference sequence). CDR3: CAWSDQYRGAFF. CDR3 DNA (partial): TGTGCCTGGAGTGATCAATACAGGGGG.

On this clone: Coverage ceases 3 residues before the CDR3 finishes, and the germline J gene fills in the end. V and J are TRBV12-3 or TRBV12-4 and TRBJ2-1; perhaps TRBD2 as D (5 bases). CDR3 length: 16 residues. The V and J ends lost 2 bases and 5 bases respectively, with 16 bases between them. The CDR3 reads CASSLLRLAINNEQFF. The part of the CDR3 DNA that was read is TGTGCCAGCAGTTTACTTCGGCTAGCTATCAACAATGAG.

With respect to this clone: The read ends 3 residues shy of where the CDR3 ends; the end is completed using the germline J gene. This chain connects TRBV7-9 to TRBJ1-5, with D uncertain. CDR3 length equals 13 residues. Germline values: CDR1 SEHNR, CDR2 FQNEAQ (reference sequence). Trimming pared 5 bases from V and 6 bases from J, leaving 11 bases between. The part of the CDR3 DNA that was read is TGTGCCAGCAGCCGAAGAGAAGGTCAGCCC. It codes for CASSRREGQP. The CDR3 in full is CASSRREGQPQHF.

In regard to this clone: Relative to the germline gene, one junction end is altered; a read error may explain this. The read terminates 3 residues before the CDR3 end, so the remaining end is supplied by the germline J gene. This chain links TRBV2 with TRBJ1-2; D possibly corresponds to TRBD1 (5 bases). Germline V gene sequence: CDR1 SNHLY, CDR2 FYNNEI. The CDR3 contains 16 residues. Incomplete CDR3 DNA: TGTGCCAGCAGGGAAGGGACCGTTCAGGCGGGCTATGGC. This codes for CASREGTVQAGYG. The whole CDR3 is CASREGTVQAGYGYTF.

On this clone: Read coverage stops 3 residues before the CDR3 terminus; the germline J gene supplies the remainder. This chain joins TRBV19 and TRBJ1-2; D perhaps matches TRBD1 (6 bases). CDR1 is LNHDA and CDR2 is SQIVND in the germline V gene (reference sequence). The CDR3 is made up of 16 amino acids. The V end was cut by 2 bases, the J end by 4 bases, with 17 bases between. CDR3 in amino acids: CASSISLAGGAYGYTF. CDR3 DNA (partial): TGTGCCAGTAGTATAAGCCTCGCGGGGGGCGCCTATGGC.